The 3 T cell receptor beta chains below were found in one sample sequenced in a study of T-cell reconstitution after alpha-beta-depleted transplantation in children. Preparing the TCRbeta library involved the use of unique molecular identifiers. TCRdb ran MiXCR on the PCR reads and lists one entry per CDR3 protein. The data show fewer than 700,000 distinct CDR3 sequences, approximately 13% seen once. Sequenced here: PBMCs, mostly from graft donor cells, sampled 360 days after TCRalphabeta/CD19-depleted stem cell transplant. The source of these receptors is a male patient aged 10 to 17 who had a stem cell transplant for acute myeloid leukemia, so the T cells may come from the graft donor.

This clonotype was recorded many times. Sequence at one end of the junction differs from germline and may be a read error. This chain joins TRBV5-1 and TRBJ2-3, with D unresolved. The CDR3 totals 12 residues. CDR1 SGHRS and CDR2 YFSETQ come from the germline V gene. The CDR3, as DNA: TGTGCCAGCAGTTTAACCACAGATACGCAGTATTTT. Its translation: CASSLTTDTQYF.

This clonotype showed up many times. The CDR3 nucleotides are TGTGCCAGCAGCGCGTATACGAACAGGAAACTGAATAACTATGGCTACACCTTC. Its protein product is CASSAYTNRKLNNYGYTF. This chain uses TRBV5-6 with TRBJ1-2; tentatively, D is TRBD1 (5 bases). CDR1 and CDR2 (germline): SGHDT, YYEEEE. The CDR3 consists of 18 residues. V dropped 4 bases and J dropped 1 base, with 23 bases sitting between them.

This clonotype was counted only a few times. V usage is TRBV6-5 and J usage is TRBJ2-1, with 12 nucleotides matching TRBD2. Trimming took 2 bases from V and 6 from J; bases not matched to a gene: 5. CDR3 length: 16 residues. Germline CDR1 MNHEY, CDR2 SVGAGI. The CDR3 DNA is TGTGCCAGCAGTTACGCCGGGACTAGCGGGTTCAATGAGCAGTTCTTC. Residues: CASSYAGTSGFNEQFF.